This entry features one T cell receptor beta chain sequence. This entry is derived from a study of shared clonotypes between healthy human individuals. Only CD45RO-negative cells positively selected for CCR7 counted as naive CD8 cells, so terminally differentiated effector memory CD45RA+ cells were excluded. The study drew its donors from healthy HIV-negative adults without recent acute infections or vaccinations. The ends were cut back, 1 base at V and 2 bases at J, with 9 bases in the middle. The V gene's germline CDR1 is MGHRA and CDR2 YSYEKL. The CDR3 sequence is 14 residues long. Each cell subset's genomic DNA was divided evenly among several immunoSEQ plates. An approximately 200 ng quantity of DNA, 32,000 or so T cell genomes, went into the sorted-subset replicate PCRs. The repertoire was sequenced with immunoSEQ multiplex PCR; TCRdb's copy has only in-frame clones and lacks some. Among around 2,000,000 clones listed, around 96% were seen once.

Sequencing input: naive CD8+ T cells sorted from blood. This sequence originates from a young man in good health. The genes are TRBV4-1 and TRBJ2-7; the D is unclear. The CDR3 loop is CASSQALRAYEQYF. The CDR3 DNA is TGCGCCAGCAGCCAAGCGCTCAGAGCCTACGAGCAGTACTTC.